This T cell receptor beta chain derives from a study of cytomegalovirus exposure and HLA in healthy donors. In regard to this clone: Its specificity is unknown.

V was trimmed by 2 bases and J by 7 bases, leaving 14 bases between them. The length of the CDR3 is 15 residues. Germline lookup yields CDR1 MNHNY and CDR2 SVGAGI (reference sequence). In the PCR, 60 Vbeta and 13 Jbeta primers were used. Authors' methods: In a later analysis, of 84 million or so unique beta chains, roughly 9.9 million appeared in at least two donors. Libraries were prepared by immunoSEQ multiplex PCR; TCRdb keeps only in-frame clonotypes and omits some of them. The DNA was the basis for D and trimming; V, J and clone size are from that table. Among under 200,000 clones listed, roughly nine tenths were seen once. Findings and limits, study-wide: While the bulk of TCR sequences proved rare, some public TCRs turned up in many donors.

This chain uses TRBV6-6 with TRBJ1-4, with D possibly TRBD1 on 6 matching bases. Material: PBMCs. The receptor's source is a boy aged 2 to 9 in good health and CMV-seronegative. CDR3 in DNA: TGTGCCAGCAGTTACCCCGATGACAGGAGTGAAAAACTGTTTTTT. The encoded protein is CASSYPDDRSEKLFF.